This T cell receptor beta chain was profiled in a study of shared T cell receptors in the human thymus. This clone appeared once. The V end lost 3 bases, the J end lost 4 bases, and 8 bases lay between the germline ends. The CDR3 is 13 amino acids. Germline CDR1 is MDHEN and CDR2 is SYDVKM. Clones were sequenced by immunoSEQ multiplex PCR, and TCRdb holds only the in-frame ones, with some missing. This table holds hundreds of thousands of clones, about 90% found once. A further study also used this sample, focusing on human thymus T cells. That paper notes: Donors were healthy Finnish infants having corrective surgery for congenital heart defects. Corrective heart surgery yielded resections, and these provided the thymus tissue. Both thymic and peripheral blood repertoires showed apparently biased V and J usage. Related research reported highly overlapping thymic repertoires among unrelated individuals.

Sample: thymocytes. This clonotype was sampled from a boy in the first two years of life with a congenital heart defect. The V gene is TRBV28, the J gene TRBJ2-3; D uncertain. The CDR3 nucleotides are TGTGCCAGCAGTTTTATACAGCCAGATACGCAGTATTTT. This codes for CASSFIQPDTQYF.